These T cell receptor beta chains were read from a single sample in a study of cytomegalovirus exposure and HLA in healthy donors. Repertoires were generated with immunoSEQ multiplex PCR, while TCRdb's copy carries only in-frame clones and drops some. The repertoire holds 130,000 or so clones, with approximately 80% as singletons. The sequenced sample was PBMCs. These receptors were obtained from a woman aged 40 to 50 in good health and CMV-seronegative. Each CDR3 is given without its conserved first and last residue. The order of the fields is J gene, V gene, CDR3 protein.

TRBJ2-1 TRBV5-8 ASSYTGGLARIYNEQF
TRBJ2-7 TRBV7-2 ASSLAATSGSSLPPYEQY
TRBJ2-1 TRBV4-3 ASSQESNEQF
TRBJ2-3 TRBV7-2 ASSLSQGLAGGTQY
TRBJ1-1 TRBV7-3 ASSDSSGNTEAF
TRBJ1-1 TRBV19 ASSMTGPRQGTEAF
TRBJ1-5 TRBV28 ASSLTTPYNQPQH
TRBJ2-2 TRBV7-3 ASSLTAATGELF
TRBJ2-7 TRBV5-6 ASSQKGVLRLEQY
TRBJ2-7 TRBV4-3 ASSQVTSGKSYEQY
TRBJ2-5 TRBV28 AITSPSRGTQY
TRBJ2-7 TRBV11-2 ASSLRSEQY
TRBJ2-1 TRBV4-1 ASSRIPSGKVSSSYNEQF
TRBJ2-1 TRBV7-8 ASSLGLQSFEQF
TRBJ1-5 TRBV4-2 ASSQEGGHSNQPQH
TRBJ1-2 TRBV28 ASSALKRGLGYGYT
TRBJ2-1 TRBV18 ASSPYSGNEQF
TRBJ2-1 TRBV15 ATSWRETANYNEQF
TRBJ2-5 TRBV27 ASSLSPLAGQETQY
TRBJ2-5 TRBV28 ASSFPGTQY
TRBJ2-7 TRBV20-1 SARDEPQQY
TRBJ2-7 TRBV9 ASSATGGNYEQY
TRBJ2-5 TRBV28 ASSFGVLKQETQY
TRBJ1-2 TRBV7-2 ASSVGQGAVYGYT
TRBJ1-5 TRBV15 ATSSFPGTGSAQPQH
TRBJ2-1 TRBV7-9 ASSPDRGTDEQF
TRBJ1-5 TRBV6-5 ASSYSPGNQPQH
TRBJ1-1 TRBV7-9 ASSGGTLNTEAF
TRBJ2-3 TRBV28 ASSSFTDTQY
TRBJ2-7 TRBV7-2 ASSEGLAISYEQY
TRBJ1-4 TRBV28 ASRESLGSEKLF
TRBJ1-4 TRBV7-2 ASSSQRATNEKLF
TRBJ2-1 TRBV7-3 ASSLAASDYNEQF
TRBJ2-2 TRBV5-1 ASRKAGGPQTGELF
TRBJ2-7 TRBV27 ASSHKSDRGIHEQY
TRBJ1-1 TRBV9 ASSPLVASNTEAF
TRBJ2-1 TRBV6-5 ASREIAGTYNEQF
TRBJ1-5 TRBV6-1 ASSEDGGYQPQH
TRBJ2-1 TRBV7-3 ASSLTRGGPANEQF
TRBJ2-1 TRBV28 ASGSLWLAGGQQF
TRBJ2-5 TRBV4-1 ASSRQTAKETQY
TRBJ1-1 TRBV5-1 ASSFKMNTEAF
TRBJ1-4 TRBV5-4 ASSLGQGNEKLF
TRBJ1-5 TRBV4-3 ASSRETSNQPQH
TRBJ2-5 TRBV9 ASGLGGRWDQETQY
TRBJ2-7 TRBV5-1 ASSLLVGGPSYEQY
TRBJ1-5 TRBV4-2 ASSQGGGVQPQH
TRBJ1-2 TRBV27 ASSRRHRSYT
TRBJ2-3 TRBV7-9 ASSSGVTDTQY
TRBJ1-1 TRBV5-4 ASSLAQGTNTEAF
TRBJ1-1 TRBV7-2 ASSLAGTGYREAF
TRBJ2-7 TRBV4-2 ASSQGSSGTYEQY
TRBJ2-5 TRBV28 ASSTRQGGETQY
TRBJ1-3 TRBV25-1 ASSVYLGEAGNTIY
TRBJ1-2 TRBV27 ASSSPLRGNYGYT
TRBJ2-3 TRBV5-4 ASSFGQGRYDTQY
TRBJ2-1 TRBV7-2 ASSFMLAGAYNEQF
TRBJ2-1 TRBV10-3 AIGLTVTEQF